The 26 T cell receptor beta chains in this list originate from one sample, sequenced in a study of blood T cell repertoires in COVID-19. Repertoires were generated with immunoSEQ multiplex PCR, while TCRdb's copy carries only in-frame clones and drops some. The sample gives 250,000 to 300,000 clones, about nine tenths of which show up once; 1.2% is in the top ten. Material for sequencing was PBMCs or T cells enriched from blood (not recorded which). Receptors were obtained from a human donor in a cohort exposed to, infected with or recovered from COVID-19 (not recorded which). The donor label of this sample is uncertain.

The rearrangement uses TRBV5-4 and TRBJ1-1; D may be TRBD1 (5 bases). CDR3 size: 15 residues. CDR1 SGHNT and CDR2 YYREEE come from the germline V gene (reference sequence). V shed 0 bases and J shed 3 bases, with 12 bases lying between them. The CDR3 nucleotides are TGTGCCAGCAGCTTGGAAGGACTAGGGGACACTGAAGCTTTCTTT. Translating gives CASSLEGLGDTEAFF.

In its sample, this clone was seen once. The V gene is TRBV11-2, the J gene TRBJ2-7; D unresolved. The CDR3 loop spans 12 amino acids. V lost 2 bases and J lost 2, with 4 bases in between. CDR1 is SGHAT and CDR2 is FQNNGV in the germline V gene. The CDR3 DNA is TGTGCCAGCAGCTTAACTACCTACGAGCAGTACTTC. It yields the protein CASSLTTYEQYF.

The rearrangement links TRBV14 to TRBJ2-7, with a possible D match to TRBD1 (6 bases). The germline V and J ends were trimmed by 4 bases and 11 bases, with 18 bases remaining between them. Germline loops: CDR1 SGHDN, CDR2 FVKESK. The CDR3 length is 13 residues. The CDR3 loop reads CASSRILQGAKYF. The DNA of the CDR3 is TGTGCCAGCAGCCGCATATTACAGGGAGCGAAGTACTTC.

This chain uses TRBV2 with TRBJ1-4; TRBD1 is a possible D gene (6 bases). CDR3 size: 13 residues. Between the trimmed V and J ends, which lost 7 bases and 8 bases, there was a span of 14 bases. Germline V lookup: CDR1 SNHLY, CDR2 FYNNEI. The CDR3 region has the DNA TGTGCCAGCAAGACCACAGGGAGCGAAAAACTGTTTTTT. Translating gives CASKTTGSEKLFF. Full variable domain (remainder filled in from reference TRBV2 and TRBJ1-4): EPEVTQTPSHQVTQMGQEVILRCVPISNHLYFYWYRQILGQKVEFLVSFYNNEISEKSEIFDDQFSVERPDGSNFTLKIRSTKLEDSAMYFCASKTTGSEKLFFGSGTQLSVL.

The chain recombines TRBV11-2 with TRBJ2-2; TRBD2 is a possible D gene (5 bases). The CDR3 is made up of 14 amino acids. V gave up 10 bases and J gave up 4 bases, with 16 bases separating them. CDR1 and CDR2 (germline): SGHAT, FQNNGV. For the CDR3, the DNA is TGTGCCATCACGGCGAGGGTGCGCACCGGGGAGCTGTTTTTT. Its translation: CAITARVRTGELFF.

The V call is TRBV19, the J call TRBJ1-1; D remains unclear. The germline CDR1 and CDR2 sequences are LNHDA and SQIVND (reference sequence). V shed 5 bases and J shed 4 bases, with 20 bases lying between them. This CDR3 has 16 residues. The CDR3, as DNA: TGTGCCAGTAGTGCCCTCCGAGCGGAAATTCCCACTGAAGCTTTCTTT. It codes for CASSALRAEIPTEAFF.

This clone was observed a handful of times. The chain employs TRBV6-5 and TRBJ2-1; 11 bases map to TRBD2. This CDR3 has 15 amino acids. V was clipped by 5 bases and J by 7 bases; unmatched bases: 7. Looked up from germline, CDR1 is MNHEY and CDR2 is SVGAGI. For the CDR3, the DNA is TGTGCCAGCAGTAAACTAGCGGGGGCGGGGAATGAGCAGTTCTTC. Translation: CASSKLAGAGNEQFF.

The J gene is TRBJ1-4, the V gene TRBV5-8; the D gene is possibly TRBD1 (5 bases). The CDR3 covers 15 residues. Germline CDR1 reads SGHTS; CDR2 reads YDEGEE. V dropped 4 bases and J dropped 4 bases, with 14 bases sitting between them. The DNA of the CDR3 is TGTGCCAGCAGCCCCGAGGCGGGGGTTAATGAAAAACTGTTTTTT. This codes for CASSPEAGVNEKLFF.

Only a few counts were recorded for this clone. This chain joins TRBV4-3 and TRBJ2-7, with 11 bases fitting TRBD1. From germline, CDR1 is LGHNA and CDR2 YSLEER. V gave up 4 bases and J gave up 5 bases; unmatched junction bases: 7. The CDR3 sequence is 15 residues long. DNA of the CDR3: TGCGCCAGCAGCCTCTGGACAGGGGGCCTGAACGAGCAGTACTTC. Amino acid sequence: CASSLWTGGLNEQYF.

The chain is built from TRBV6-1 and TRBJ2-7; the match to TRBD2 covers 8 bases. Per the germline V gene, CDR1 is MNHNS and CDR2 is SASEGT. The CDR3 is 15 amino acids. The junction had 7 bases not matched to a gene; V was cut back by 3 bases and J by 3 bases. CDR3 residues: CASSEFLAGVYEQYF. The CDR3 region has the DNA TGTGCCAGCAGTGAGTTCCTAGCGGGCGTCTACGAGCAGTACTTC.

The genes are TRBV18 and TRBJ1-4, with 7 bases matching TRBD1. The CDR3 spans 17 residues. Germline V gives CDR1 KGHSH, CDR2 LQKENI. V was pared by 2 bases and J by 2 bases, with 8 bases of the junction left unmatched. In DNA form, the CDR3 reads TGTGCCAGCTCACCAGAGGGGGCGTGGGGCACTAATGAAAAACTGTTTTTT. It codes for CASSPEGAWGTNEKLFF.

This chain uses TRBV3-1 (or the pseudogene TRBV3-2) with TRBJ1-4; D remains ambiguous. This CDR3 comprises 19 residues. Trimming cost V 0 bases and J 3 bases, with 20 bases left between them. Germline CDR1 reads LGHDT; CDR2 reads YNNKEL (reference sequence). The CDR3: CASSQEVNRKNRSNEKLFF. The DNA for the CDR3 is TGTGCCAGCAGCCAAGAGGTGAACAGAAAGAATAGGTCTAATGAAAAACTGTTTTTT.

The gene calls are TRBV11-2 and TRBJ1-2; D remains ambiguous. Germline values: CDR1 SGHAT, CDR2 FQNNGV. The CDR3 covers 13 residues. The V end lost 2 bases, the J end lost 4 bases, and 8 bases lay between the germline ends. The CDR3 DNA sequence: TGTGCCAGCAGCTTAAGGGAGAGCTATGGCTACACCTTC. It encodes CASSLRESYGYTF.

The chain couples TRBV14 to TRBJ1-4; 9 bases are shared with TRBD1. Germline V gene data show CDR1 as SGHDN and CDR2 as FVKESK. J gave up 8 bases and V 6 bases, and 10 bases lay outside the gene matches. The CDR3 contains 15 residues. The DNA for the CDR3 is TGTGCCAGCAGGAGAACCCGGGACAGGGAGGAAAAACTGTTTTTT. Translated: CASRRTRDREEKLFF. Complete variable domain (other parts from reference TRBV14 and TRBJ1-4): EAGVTQFPSHSVIEKGQTVTLRCDPISGHDNLYWYRRVMGKEIKFLLHFVKESKQDESGMPNNRFLAERTGGTYSTLKVQPAELEDSGVYFCASRRTRDREEKLFFGSGTQLSVL.

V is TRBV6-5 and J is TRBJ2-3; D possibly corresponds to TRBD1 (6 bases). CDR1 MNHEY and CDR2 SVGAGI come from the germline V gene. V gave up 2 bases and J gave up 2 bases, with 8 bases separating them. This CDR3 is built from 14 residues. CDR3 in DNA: TGTGCCAGCAGTTACAGGGGGTCCACAGATACGCAGTATTTT. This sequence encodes CASSYRGSTDTQYF.

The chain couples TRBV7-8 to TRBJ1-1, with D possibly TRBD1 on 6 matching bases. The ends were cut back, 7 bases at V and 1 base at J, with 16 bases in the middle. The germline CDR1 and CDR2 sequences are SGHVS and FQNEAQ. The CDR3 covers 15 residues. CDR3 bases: TGTGCCAGCACCGCCTTTGAGGGACAGAACACTGAAGCTTTCTTT. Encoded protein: CASTAFEGQNTEAFF.

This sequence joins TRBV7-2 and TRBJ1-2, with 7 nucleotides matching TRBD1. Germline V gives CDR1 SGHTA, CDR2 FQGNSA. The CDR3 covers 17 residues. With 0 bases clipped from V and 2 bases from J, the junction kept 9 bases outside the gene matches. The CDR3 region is CASSLAHRIRGNYGYTF. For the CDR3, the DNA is TGTGCCAGCAGCTTAGCCCACCGGATCAGGGGGAACTATGGCTACACCTTC.

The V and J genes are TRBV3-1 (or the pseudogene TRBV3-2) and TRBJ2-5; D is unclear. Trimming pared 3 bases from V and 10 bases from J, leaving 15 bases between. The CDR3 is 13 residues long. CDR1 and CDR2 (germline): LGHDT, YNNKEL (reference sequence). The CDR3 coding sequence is TGTGCCAGCAGCCATGCGGCCTTCGTAGGCCAGTACTTC. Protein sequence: CASSHAAFVGQYF.

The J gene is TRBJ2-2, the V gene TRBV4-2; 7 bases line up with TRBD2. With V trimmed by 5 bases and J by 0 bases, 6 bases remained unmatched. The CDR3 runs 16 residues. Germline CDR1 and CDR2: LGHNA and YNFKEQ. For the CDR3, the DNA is TGTGCCAGCAGCTCTACCCGGGGGGCGAACACCGGGGAGCTGTTTTTT. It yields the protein CASSSTRGANTGELFF.

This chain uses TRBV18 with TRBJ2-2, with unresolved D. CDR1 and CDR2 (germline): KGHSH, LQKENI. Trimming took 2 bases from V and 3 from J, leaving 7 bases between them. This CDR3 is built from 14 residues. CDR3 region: CASSPTDHTGELFF. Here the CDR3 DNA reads TGTGCCAGCTCACCAACAGATCACACCGGGGAGCTGTTTTTT.

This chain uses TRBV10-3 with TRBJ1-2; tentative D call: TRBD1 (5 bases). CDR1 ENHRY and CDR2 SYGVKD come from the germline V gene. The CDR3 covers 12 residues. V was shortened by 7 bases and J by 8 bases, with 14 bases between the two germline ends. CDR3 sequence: CAITTGDVGYTF. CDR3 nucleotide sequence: TGTGCCATCACAACGGGGGACGTGGGCTACACCTTC.

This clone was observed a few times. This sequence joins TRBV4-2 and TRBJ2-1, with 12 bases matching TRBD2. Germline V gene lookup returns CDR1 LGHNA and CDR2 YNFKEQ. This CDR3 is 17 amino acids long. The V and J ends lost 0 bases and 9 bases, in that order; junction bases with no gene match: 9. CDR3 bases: TGTGCCAGCAGCCAAGATAGAGCTAGCGGGGGGGAAATTGAGCAGTTCTTC. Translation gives CASSQDRASGGEIEQFF.

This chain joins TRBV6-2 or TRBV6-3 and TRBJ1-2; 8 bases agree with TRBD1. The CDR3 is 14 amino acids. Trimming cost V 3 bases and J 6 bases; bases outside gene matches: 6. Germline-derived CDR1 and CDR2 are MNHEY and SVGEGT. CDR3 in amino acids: CASSYPAGGDGYTF. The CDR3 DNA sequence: TGTGCCAGCAGTTATCCAGCAGGGGGCGATGGCTACACCTTC.

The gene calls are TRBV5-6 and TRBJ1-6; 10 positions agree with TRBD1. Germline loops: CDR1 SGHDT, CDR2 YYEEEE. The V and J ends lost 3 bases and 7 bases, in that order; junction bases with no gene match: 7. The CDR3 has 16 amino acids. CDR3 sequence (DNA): TGTGCCAGCAGCTCATCCGGGACAGGGGCCAATTCACCCCTCCACTTT. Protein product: CASSSSGTGANSPLHF.

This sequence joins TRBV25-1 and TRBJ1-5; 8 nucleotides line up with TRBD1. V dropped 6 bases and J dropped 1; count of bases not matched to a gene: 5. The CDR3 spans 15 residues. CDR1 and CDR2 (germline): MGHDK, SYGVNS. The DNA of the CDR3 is TGTGCCAGCAGGAGGGGGGACAGGAGCAATCAGCCCCAGCATTTT. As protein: CASRRGDRSNQPQHF.

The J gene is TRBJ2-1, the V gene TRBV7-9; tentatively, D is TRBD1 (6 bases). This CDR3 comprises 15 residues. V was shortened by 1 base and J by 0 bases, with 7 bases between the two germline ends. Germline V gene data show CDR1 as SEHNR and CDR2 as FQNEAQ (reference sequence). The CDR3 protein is CASSLGGGSYNEQFF. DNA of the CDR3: TGTGCCAGCAGCTTAGGAGGGGGCTCCTACAATGAGCAGTTCTTC.